Included here is one T cell receptor beta chain sequence, with context. These data are taken from a study of blood T cell repertoires in COVID-19. Overall study context: COVID-19 samples collected from the United States, Italy and Spain covered acute and convalescent phases. PBMCs, B-cell-depleted T cells, or T cells were the source of the cDNA or gDNA that made up the material.

Authors' methods: Reference gene primer amplification yielded estimated nucleated cell counts. This table comes from immunoSEQ multiplex PCR, and its TCRdb copy is limited to in-frame clones, with some not included. V and J calls and clone size are given by that table; D and trimming were obtained from the DNA. The table records approximately 160,000 clones, just under 85% of them present only once. This sequence was found in a middle-aged man who had recovered from COVID-19. Sequencing input: peripheral blood.

The CDR3 DNA reads TGTGCCAGTAAACAGCAGACCTATGGCTACACCTTC. Its protein is CASKQQTYGYTF. V usage is TRBV10-3 and J usage is TRBJ1-2; no firm D call. CDR3 length equals 12 residues. Trimming took off 10 bases at V and 4 bases at J, with 13 bases between the two ends. From germline, CDR1 is ENHRY and CDR2 SYGVKD.